These 13 T cell receptor beta chains share one sample of origin, sequenced in a study of T cells after yellow fever vaccination. TCRdb passed the 5' RACE reads through MiXCR, listing each CDR3 protein once. The profile shows roughly 120,000 distinct CDR3 sequences, 5.5% to 8% of them singletons. The sample consisted of CD4+ T cells sorted from PBMCs, taken 35 to 50 days after the first yellow fever vaccination. The receptors come from a man aged 18 to 30 who received the YFV17D yellow fever vaccine.

Ten or more counts support this clonotype. This chain connects TRBV4-3 to TRBJ2-3; 8 nucleotides align to TRBD2. Germline CDR1 is LGHNA and CDR2 is YSLEER. The junction had 5 bases not matched to a gene; V was cut back by 0 bases and J by 0 bases. The CDR3 has 17 amino acids. The CDR3, as DNA: TGCGCCAGCAGCCAAGATGCCCAGCGGGGGAGCACAGATACGCAGTATTTT. Protein: CASSQDAQRGSTDTQYF.

This clonotype was seen a few times. The chain's CDR3 is CASSLEGFPAGANVLTF. The CDR3 bases are TGTGCCAGCAGCTTGGAGGGGTTCCCAGCCGGGGCCAACGTCCTGACTTTC. The gene calls are TRBV5-4 and TRBJ2-6, with a weak D call TRBD1 (5 bases). V was clipped by 0 bases and J by 4 bases, with 14 bases between them. Per the germline V gene, CDR1 is SGHNT and CDR2 is YYREEE (reference sequence). The CDR3 runs to 17 residues.

About this clonotype itself: This may be a read error, as it is one base from a much larger clone. Since the CDR3 does not end with the conserved phenylalanine or tryptophan, this likely comes from a read error. The chain joins TRBV9 to TRBJ2-2; TRBD2 matches 7 bases. Germline V CDR1 and CDR2: SGDLS, YYNGEE. This CDR3 spans 15 amino acids. The V segment lost 0 bases and the J segment 1 base; nucleotides outside the gene matches: 0. The CDR3 DNA reads as TGTGCCAGCAGCGTAGGCGGGGGGAACACCGGGGAGCTGTTTTCT. Translating gives CASSVGGGNTGELFS.

With regard to this clonotype: One junction end does not reproduce the germline sequence, and a read error may be involved. The chain is built from TRBV5-6 and TRBJ1-2; D might be TRBD1 (5 bases). This CDR3 spans 13 amino acids. CDR1 SGHDT and CDR2 YYEEEE come from the germline V gene. CDR3 sequence (DNA): TGTGCCTGCAGCTTGGCTGGGGGATTGCGCTACACCTTC. Amino acids: CACSLAGGLRYTF. Complete variable domain (other parts from reference TRBV5-6 and TRBJ1-2): DAGVTQSPTHLIKTRGQQVTLRCSPKSGHDTVSWYQQALGQGPQFIFQYYEEEERQRGNFPDRFSGHQFPNYSSELNVNALLLGDSALYLCACSLAGGLRYTFGSGTRLTVV.

This clonotype was found many times. This chain uses TRBV27 with TRBJ1-6, with 12 positions matching TRBD1. Germline V gives CDR1 MNHEY, CDR2 SMNVEV (reference sequence). After removal of 4 bases from V and 6 bases from J, the junction contained 1 base not matched to a gene. The CDR3 is 15 residues long. The CDR3 nucleotides read TGTGCCAGCAGTTGGGACAGGGGGCGTAATTCACCCCTCCACTTT. This sequence encodes CASSWDRGRNSPLHF.

This clonotype was counted many times. The chain employs TRBV12-3 or TRBV12-4 and TRBJ2-7; possibly TRBD1 for D (5 bases). This CDR3 region has 14 residues. The V gene lost 1 base and the J gene lost 2 bases, with 9 bases spanning the gap. The CDR3, as DNA: TGTGCCAGCAGTTTAGTAGGGGAACCCTACGAGCAGTACTTC. It is translated as CASSLVGEPYEQYF.

The chain recombines TRBV5-1 with TRBJ1-1, with TRBD1 as a possible D gene (6 bases). The germline V gene has CDR1 SGHRS and CDR2 YFSETQ. The V end was cut by 0 bases, the J end by 4 bases, with 10 bases between. The CDR3 consists of 14 residues. The CDR3 region has the DNA TGCGCCAGCAGCTTGGCAGAGGGGGGCACTGAAGCTTTCTTT. This translates into CASSLAEGGTEAFF.

This clonotype was counted ten times or more. The chain links TRBV28 to TRBJ1-5; TRBD1 is a possible D gene (6 bases). The germline V gene has CDR1 MDHEN and CDR2 SYDVKM. Trimming took off 10 bases at V and 6 bases at J, with 13 bases between the two ends. The CDR3 spans 12 residues. CDR3 residues: CATRGPGQPQHF. The CDR3 bases are TGTGCCACCCGGGGGCCGGGTCAGCCCCAGCATTTT.

This clonotype was detected many times. V and J are TRBV5-1 and TRBJ2-5, with a tentative D call TRBD1 (5 bases). The CDR3 is 14 residues long. CDR1 and CDR2 (germline): SGHRS, YFSETQ. Trimming took off 0 bases at V and 3 bases at J, with 9 bases between the two ends. The CDR3 DNA follows: TGCGCCAGCAGCTTGGTAGGCAGGGAAGAGACCCAGTACTTC. It codes for CASSLVGREETQYF.

This clonotype was counted ten times or more. The rearrangement joins TRBV12-3 or TRBV12-4 to TRBJ2-7; 7 bases are a match to TRBD1. V was clipped by 4 bases and J by 4 bases; unmatched bases: 4. This CDR3 region has 13 residues. CDR3 residues: CASSSGQPYEQYF. In DNA, the CDR3 is TGTGCCAGCAGTTCGGGACAGCCTTACGAGCAGTACTTC.

This clonotype turned up a few times. The chain uses TRBV6-6 and TRBJ1-1; TRBD1 aligns across 8 bases. This CDR3 contains 16 residues. After removal of 8 bases from V and 2 bases from J, the junction contained 13 bases not matched to a gene. CDR1 is MNHNY and CDR2 is SVGAGI in the germline V gene (reference sequence). The CDR3 region has the DNA TGTGCCAGCGGCCAAAATGAGGACAGGGCCAACACTGAAGCTTTCTTT. The encoded protein is CASGQNEDRANTEAFF.

This clonotype was found many times. V and J are TRBV5-1 and TRBJ2-3, with a weak D call TRBD1 (6 bases). This CDR3 spans 18 amino acids. With 2 bases removed from V and 6 bases from J, the gap between germline ends came to 25 bases. Germline V gene sequence: CDR1 SGHRS, CDR2 YFSETQ. The CDR3 nucleotides read TGCGCCAGCAGCTTAGATACCGGGACACTCCTTGTTGGTGATACGCAGTATTTT. Protein sequence: CASSLDTGTLLVGDTQYF.

This clonotype appeared many times. This rearrangement joins TRBV10-3 to TRBJ2-7; TRBD1 might be the D (6 bases). The germline V and J ends were trimmed by 6 bases and 5 bases, with 11 bases remaining between them. This CDR3 region has 12 residues. Germline V gene data show CDR1 as ENHRY and CDR2 as SYGVKD. The DNA for the CDR3 is TGTGCCATCAGATCCGAGGGGGACGAGCAGTACGTC. This sequence encodes CAIRSEGDEQYV.